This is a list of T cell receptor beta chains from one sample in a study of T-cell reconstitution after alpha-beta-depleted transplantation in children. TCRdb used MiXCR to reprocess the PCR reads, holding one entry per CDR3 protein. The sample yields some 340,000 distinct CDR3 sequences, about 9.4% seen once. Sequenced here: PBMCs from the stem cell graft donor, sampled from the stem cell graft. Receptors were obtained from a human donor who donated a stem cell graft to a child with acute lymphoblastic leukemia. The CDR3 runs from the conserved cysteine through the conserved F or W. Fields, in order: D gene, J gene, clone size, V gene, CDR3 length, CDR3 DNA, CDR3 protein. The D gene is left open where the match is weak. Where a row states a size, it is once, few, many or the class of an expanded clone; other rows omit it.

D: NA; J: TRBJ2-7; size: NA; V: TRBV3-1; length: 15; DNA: TGTGCCAGCAGCCCAGGACAGTCGATCGTGGACGAGCAGTACTTC; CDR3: CASSPGQSIVDEQYF
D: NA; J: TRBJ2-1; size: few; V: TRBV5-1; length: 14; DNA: TGCGCCAGCAGCCCCCTTGTCTCCTACAATGAGCAGTTCTTC; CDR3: CASSPLVSYNEQFF
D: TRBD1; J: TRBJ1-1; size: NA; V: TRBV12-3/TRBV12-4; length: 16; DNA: TGTGCCAGCAGTTCACTTACCGGGACAGGGGGCACTGAAGCTTTCTTT; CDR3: CASSSLTGTGGTEAFF
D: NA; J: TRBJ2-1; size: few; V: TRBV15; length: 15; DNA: TGTGCCACCAGCAGAGCGACAGGATCGGGCAATGAGCAGTTCTTC; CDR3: CATSRATGSGNEQFF
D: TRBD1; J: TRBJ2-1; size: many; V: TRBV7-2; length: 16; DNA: TGTGCCAGCAGCCCCGACAGGGACCTCGAGTACAATGAGCAGTTCTTC; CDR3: CASSPDRDLEYNEQFF
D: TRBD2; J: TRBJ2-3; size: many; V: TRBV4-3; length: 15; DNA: TGCGCCAGCAGCCTGACTAGCGGGAGGGCAGATACGCAGTATTTT; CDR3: CASSLTSGRADTQYF
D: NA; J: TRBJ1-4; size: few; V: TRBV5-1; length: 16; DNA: TGCGCCAGCAGCTTGGAAGGGGGGCGAAATAATGAAAAACTGTTTTTT; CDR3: CASSLEGGRNNEKLFF
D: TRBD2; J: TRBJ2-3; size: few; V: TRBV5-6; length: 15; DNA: TGTGCCAGCCGCCTAGTAGCGGGTACCACAGATACGCAGTATTTT; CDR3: CASRLVAGTTDTQYF
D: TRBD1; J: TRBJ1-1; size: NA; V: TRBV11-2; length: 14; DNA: TGTGCCAGCAGCGCCGGACAGGGGGCGGCTGAAGCTTTCTTT; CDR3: CASSAGQGAAEAFF
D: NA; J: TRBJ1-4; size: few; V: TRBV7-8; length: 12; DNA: TGTGCCAGCAGCTTCCCCCGGGGGGGTCTGTTTTTT; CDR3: CASSFPRGGLFF
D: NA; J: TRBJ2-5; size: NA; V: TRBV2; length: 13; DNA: TGTGCCAGCAGGGAGACAAGTCAAGAGACCCAGTACTTC; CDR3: CASRETSQETQYF
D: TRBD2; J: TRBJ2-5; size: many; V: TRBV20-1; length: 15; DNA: TGCAGTGCTAGAGATAGCGGGAGTTCTTGGGAGACCCAGTACTTC; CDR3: CSARDSGSSWETQYF
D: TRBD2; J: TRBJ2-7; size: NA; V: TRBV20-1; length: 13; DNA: TGCAGTGCTAGCGTTGGGGGGGCCTACGAGCAGTACTTC; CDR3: CSASVGGAYEQYF
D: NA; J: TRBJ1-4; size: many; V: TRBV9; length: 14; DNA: TGTGCCAGCAGCGTTAACTGGGGCGGTGAAAAACTGTTTTTT; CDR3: CASSVNWGGEKLFF
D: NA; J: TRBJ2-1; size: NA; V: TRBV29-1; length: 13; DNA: TGCAGCGTTTTAGTCGCCTTGTACAATGAGCAGTTCTTC; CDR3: CSVLVALYNEQFF
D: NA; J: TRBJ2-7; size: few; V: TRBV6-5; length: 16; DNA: TGTGCCAGCAGTTACGCAGGGAAGGTCAGCTCCTACGAGCAGTACTTC; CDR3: CASSYAGKVSSYEQYF
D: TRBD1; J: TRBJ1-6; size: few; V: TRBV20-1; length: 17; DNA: TGCAGTGCTAGAGATGGGGACAGAAGCTCCTATAATTCACCCCTCCACTTT; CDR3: CSARDGDRSSYNSPLHF
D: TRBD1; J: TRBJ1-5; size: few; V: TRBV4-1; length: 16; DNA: TGCGCCAGCAGCCCGACAGGGGGCTTAGGCAATCAGCCCCAGCATTTT; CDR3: CASSPTGGLGNQPQHF
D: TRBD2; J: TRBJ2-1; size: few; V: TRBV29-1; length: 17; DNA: TGCAGCGTTGAAGAGGAGGGGTTAGCGGGTAACTACAATGAGCAGTTCTTC; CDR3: CSVEEEGLAGNYNEQFF
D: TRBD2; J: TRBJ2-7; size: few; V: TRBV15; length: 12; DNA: TGTGCCACCAGCACGACTAGCGACGAGCAGTACTTC; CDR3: CATSTTSDEQYF
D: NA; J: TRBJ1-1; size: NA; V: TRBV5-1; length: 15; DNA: TGCGCCAGCAGCTTGGGGACGGGGGGGAGCACTGAAGCTTTCTTT; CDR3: CASSLGTGGSTEAFF
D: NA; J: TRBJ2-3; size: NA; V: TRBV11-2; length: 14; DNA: TGTGCCAGCAGCCCTAGGGCGGCTTTAGATACGCAGTATTTT; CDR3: CASSPRAALDTQYF
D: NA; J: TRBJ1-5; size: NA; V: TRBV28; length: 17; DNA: TGTGCCAGCAGTTTATATTTAAGGCACGGGAGCAATCAGCCCCAGCATTTT; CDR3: CASSLYLRHGSNQPQHF
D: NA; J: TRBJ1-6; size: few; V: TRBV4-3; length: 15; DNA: TGCGCCAGCAGCCACGGGGCAGGGGCCAATTCACCCCTCCACTTT; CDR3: CASSHGAGANSPLHF
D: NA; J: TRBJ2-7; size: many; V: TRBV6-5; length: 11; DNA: TGTGCCAGCAGCGGACAATACGAGCAGTACTTC; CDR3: CASSGQYEQYF
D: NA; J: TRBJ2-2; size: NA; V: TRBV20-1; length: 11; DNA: TGCAGTGCCCATTTCGGCGGGGAGCTGTTTTTT; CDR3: CSAHFGGELFF
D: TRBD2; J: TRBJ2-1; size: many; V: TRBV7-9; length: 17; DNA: TGTGCCAGCAGCTTAGTGGGGCTAGCGGGAGGGCCGAATGAGCAGTTCTTC; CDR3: CASSLVGLAGGPNEQFF
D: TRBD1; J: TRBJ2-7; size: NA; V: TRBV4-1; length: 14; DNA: TGCGCCAGCACCCAGGGGGCAGGCACCTACGAGCAGTACTTC; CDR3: CASTQGAGTYEQYF
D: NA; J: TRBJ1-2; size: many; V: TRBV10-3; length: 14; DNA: TGTGCCATCAGTCGAACCGACAGAACCTATGGCTACACCTTC; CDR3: CAISRTDRTYGYTF
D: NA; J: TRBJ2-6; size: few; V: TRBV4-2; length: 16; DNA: TGTGCCAGCAGCGGAGGGGTAGACTCTGGGGCCAACGTCCTGACTTTC; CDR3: CASSGGVDSGANVLTF
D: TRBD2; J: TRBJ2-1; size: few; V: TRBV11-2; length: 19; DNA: TGTGCCAGCAGCTGGGGGGGACTAGCGGGAGAGTACGTCTACAATGAGCAGTTCTTC; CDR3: CASSWGGLAGEYVYNEQFF
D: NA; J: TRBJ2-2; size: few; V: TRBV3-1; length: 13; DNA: TGTGCCAGCGGGCAGGGGCACACCGGGGAGCTGTTTTTT; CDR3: CASGQGHTGELFF
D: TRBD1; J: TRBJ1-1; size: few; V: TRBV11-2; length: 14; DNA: TGTGCCAGCAGCCGACAGGGTATTTTTACTGAAGCTTTCTTT; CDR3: CASSRQGIFTEAFF
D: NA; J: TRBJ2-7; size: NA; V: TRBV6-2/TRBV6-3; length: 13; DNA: TGTGCCAGCAGTTACGTAGGTGGCTACGAGCAGTACTTC; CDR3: CASSYVGGYEQYF
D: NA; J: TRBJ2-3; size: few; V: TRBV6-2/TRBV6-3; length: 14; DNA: TGTGCCAGCAGTTACAGCAGGAGCACAGATACGCAGTATTTT; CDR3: CASSYSRSTDTQYF
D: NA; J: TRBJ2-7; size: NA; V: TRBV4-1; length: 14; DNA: TGCGCCAGCAGCCAAGAATACGGAGCCTACGAGCAGTACTTC; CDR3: CASSQEYGAYEQYF
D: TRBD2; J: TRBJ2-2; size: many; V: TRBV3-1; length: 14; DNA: TGTGCCAGCAGCCTAGCGGGAGTCACCGGGGAGCTGTTTTTT; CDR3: CASSLAGVTGELFF
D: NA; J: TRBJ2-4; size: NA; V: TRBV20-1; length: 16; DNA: TGCAGTGCCCGGACCGGGGCGGTTGAGGCCAAAAACATTCAGTACTTC; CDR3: CSARTGAVEAKNIQYF
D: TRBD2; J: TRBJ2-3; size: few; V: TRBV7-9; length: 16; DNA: TGTGCCAGCACCGTAGGCCTAGCGGGAGGCACAGATACGCAGTATTTT; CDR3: CASTVGLAGGTDTQYF
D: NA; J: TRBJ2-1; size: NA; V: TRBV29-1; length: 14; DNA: TGCAGCTTCGGGAATAGGGGAAGAGGGAATGAGCAGTTCTTC; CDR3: CSFGNRGRGNEQFF
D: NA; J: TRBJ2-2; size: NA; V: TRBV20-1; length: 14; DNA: TGCAGTGCTAGAGAAGACAGGAACACCGGGGAGCTGTTTTTT; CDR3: CSAREDRNTGELFF
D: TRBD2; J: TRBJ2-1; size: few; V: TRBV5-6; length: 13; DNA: TGTGCCAGCAGCCGGGTGGGGATAGCGGGAGGATTCTTC; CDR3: CASSRVGIAGGFF
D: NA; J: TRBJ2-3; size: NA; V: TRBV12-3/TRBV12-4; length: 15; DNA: TGTGCCAGCAGTTTAGGAGGCCATAGCACAGATACGCAGTATTTT; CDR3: CASSLGGHSTDTQYF
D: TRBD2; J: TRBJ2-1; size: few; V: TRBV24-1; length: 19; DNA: TGTGCCACCAGTGATTTGCCCGATATCGGGACTAGCGGGATCTATGAGCAGTTCTTC; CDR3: CATSDLPDIGTSGIYEQFF